This paragraph covers one T cell receptor (beta chain) sequence. Single viable CD3+CD4+CD8-CD45RO+ cells were sorted as the memory CD4+ T cells. The data were taken from a study of memory CD4+ T cells and cytomegalovirus serostatus. V lost 6 bases and J lost 0, with 6 bases in between. The CDR3 is made up of 13 amino acids. CDR1 is SNHLY, CDR2 FYNNEI, per germline. The table came from immunoSEQ multiplex PCR; TCRdb's copy has only in-frame clones and leaves some out. The data hold around 50,000 clones, with roughly 80% observed a single time. This receptor was identified in an adult in good health and CMV-seronegative. Sequenced: memory CD4+ T cells from blood. The chain uses TRBV2 and TRBJ2-1; D remains ambiguous. The chain's CDR3 is CASRQLSYNEQFF. CDR3 DNA sequence: TGTGCCAGCAGACAGCTCTCCTACAATGAGCAGTTCTTC.